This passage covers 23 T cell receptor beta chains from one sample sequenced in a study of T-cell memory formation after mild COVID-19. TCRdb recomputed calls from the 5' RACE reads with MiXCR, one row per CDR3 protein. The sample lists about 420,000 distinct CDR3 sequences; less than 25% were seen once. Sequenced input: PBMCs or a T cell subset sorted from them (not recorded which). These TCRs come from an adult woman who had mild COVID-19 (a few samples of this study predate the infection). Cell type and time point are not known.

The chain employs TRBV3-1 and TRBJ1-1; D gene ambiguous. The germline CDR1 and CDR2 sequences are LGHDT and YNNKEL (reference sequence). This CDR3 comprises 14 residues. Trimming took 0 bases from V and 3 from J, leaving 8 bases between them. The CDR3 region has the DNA TGTGCCAGCAGCCAAGATTTGGCGGACACTGAAGCTTTCTTT. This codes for CASSQDLADTEAFF.

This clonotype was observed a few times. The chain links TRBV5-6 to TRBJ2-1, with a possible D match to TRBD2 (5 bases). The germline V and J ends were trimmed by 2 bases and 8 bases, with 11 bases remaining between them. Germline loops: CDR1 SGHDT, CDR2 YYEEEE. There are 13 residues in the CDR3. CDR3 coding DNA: TGTGCCAGCAGCTTCGGGATTGGGGATGAGCAGTTCTTC. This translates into CASSFGIGDEQFF.

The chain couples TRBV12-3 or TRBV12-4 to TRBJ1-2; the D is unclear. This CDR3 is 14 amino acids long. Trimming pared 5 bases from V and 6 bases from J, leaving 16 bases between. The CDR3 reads CASSPRPGRNGYTF. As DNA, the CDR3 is TGTGCCAGCAGTCCCCGCCCGGGTCGGAATGGCTACACCTTC.

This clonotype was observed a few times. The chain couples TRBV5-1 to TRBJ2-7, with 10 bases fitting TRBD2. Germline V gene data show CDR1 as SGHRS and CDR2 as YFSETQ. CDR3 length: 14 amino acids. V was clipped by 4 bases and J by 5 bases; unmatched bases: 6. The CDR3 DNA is TGCGCCAGCAGCCGAGCGGGAGGGCCGGACGAGCAGTACTTC. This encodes CASSRAGGPDEQYF. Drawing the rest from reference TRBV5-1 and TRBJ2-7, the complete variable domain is KAGVTQTPRYLIKTRGQQVTLSCSPISGHRSVSWYQQTPGQGLQFLFEYFSETQRNKGNFPGRFSGRQFSNSRSEMNVSTLELGDSALYLCASSRAGGPDEQYFGPGTRLTVT.

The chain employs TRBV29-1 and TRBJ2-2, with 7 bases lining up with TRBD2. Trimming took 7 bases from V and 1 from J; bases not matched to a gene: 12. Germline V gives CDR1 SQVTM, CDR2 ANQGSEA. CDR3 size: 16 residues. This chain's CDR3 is CSGAAGRGGNTGELFF. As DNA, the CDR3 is TGCAGCGGGGCCGCAGGTCGCGGGGGGAACACCGGGGAGCTGTTTTTT.

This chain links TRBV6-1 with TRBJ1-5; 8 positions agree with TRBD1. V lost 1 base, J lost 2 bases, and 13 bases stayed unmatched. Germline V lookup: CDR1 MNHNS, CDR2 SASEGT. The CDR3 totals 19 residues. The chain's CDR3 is CASSEGQGAIRVGNQPQHF. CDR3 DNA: TGTGCCAGCAGTGAAGGGCAGGGGGCGATCCGGGTTGGCAATCAGCCCCAGCATTTT.

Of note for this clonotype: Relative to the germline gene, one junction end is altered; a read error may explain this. The CDR3 is CASSQLPEAFF. The DNA of the CDR3 is TGTGCTAGCAGCCAACTACCTGAAGCTTTCTTT. The chain recombines TRBV7-7 with TRBJ1-1, with D unclear. From germline, CDR1 is SSHAT and CDR2 FNYEAQ (reference sequence). The CDR3 consists of 11 residues.

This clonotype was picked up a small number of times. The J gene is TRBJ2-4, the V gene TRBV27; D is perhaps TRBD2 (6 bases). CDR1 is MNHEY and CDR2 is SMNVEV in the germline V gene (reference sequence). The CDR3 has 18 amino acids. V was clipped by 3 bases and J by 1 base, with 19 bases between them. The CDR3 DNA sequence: TGTGCCAGCAGTTTTGGGGCGGGAAAGGGGAAGGCCAAAAACATTCAGTACTTC. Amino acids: CASSFGAGKGKAKNIQYF.

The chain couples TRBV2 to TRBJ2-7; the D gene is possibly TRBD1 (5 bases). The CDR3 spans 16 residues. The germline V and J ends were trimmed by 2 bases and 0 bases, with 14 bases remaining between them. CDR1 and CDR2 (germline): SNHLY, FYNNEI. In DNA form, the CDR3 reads TGTGCCAGCAGTGAAATCTTGGGGCAGAGCTCCTACGAGCAGTACTTC. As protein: CASSEILGQSSYEQYF.

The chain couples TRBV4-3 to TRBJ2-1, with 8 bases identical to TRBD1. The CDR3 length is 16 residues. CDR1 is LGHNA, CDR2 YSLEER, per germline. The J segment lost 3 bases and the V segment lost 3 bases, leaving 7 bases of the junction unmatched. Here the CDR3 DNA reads TGCGCCAGCAGCCAGTCCGGGACAGGAGACTACAATGAGCAGTTCTTC. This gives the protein CASSQSGTGDYNEQFF.

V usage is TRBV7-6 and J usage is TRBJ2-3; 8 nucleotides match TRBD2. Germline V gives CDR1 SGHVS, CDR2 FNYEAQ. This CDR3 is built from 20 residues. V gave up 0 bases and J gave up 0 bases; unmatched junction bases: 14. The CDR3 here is CASSLAGWQATSASTDTQYF. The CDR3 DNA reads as TGTGCCAGCAGCTTAGCGGGGTGGCAGGCGACTAGCGCTAGCACAGATACGCAGTATTTT. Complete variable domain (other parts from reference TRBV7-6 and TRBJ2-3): GAGVSQSPRYKVTKRGQDVALRCDPISGHVSLYWYRQALGQGPEFLTYFNYEAQQDKSGLPNDRFSAERPEGSISTLTIQRTEQRDSAMYRCASSLAGWQATSASTDTQYFGPGTRLTVL.

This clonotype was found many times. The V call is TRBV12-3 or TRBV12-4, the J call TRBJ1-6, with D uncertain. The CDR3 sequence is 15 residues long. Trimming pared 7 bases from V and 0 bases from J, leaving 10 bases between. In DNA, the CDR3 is TGTGCCAGCATGAAGCAGAGCTCCTATAATTCACCCCTCCACTTT. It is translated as CASMKQSSYNSPLHF.

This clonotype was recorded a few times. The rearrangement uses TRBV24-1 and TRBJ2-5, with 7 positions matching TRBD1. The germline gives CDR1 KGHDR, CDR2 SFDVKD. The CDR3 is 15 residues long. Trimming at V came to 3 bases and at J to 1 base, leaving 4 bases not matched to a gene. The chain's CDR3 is CATSDNDRVQETQYF. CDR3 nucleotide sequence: TGTGCCACCAGTGATAACGACAGGGTCCAAGAGACCCAGTACTTC.

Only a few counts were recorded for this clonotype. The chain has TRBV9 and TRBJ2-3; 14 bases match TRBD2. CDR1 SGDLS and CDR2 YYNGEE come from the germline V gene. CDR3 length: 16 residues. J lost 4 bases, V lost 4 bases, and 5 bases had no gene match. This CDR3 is CASSPTTSGGADTQYF. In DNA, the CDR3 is TGTGCCAGCAGCCCGACGACTAGCGGGGGGGCAGATACGCAGTATTTT.

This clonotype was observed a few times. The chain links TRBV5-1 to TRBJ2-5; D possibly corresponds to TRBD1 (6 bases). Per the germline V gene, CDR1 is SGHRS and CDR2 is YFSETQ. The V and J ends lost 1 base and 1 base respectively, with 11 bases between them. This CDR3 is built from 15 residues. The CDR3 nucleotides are TGCGCCAGCAGCTTGAGTTCACAGGGCCAAGAGACCCAGTACTTC. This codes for CASSLSSQGQETQYF.

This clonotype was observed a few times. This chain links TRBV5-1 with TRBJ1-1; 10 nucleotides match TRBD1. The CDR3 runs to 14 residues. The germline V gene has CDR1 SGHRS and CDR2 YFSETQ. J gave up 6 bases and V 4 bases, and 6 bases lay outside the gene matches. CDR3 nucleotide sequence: TGCGCCAGCAGCCTGGGACAGGGGATGGCTGAAGCTTTCTTT. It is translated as CASSLGQGMAEAFF.

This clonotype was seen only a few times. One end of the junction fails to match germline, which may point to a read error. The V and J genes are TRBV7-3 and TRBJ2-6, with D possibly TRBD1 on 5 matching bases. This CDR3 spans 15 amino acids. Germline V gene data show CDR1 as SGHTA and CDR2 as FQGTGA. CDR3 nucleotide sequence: TGTGCCAGCACCTTAGACAGCTCTGGGGCCAACGTCCTGACTTTC. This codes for CASTLDSSGANVLTF. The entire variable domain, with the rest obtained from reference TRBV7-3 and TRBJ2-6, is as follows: GAGVSQTPSNKVTEKGKYVELRCDPISGHTALYWYRQSLGQGPEFLIYFQGTGAADDSGLPNDRFFAVRPEGSVSTLKIQRTERGDSAVYLCASTLDSSGANVLTFGAGSRLTVL.

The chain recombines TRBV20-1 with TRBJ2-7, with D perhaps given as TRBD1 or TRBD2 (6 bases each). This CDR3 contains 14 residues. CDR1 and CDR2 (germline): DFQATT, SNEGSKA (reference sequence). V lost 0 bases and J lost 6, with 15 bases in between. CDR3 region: CSARDWGAAGEQYF. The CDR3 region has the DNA TGCAGTGCTAGAGATTGGGGGGCGGCGGGCGAGCAGTACTTC.

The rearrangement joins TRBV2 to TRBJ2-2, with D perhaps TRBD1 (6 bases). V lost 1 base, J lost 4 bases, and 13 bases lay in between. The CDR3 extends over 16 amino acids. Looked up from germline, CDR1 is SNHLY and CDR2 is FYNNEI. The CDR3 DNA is TGTGCCAGCAGTGAAGAGGCAGGGGTGATCACCGGGGAGCTGTTTTTT. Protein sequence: CASSEEAGVITGELFF. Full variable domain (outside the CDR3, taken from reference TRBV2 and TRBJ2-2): EPEVTQTPSHQVTQMGQEVILRCVPISNHLYFYWYRQILGQKVEFLVSFYNNEISEKSEIFDDQFSVERPDGSNFTLKIRSTKLEDSAMYFCASSEEAGVITGELFFGEGSRLTVL.

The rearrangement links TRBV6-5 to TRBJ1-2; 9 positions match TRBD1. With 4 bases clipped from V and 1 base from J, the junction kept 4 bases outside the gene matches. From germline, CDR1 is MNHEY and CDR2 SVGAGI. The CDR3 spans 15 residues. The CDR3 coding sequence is TGTGCCAGCAGTTCCCGGGACAGGGTTAACTATGGCTACACCTTC. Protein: CASSSRDRVNYGYTF.

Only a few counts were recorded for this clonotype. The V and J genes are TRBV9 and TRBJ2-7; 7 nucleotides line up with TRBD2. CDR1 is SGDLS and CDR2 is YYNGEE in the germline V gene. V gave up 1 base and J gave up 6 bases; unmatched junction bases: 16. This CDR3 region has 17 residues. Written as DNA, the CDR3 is TGTGCCAGCAGCGTAAGAGCAAGGACTAGTGACGGATCCGAGCAGTACTTC. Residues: CASSVRARTSDGSEQYF.

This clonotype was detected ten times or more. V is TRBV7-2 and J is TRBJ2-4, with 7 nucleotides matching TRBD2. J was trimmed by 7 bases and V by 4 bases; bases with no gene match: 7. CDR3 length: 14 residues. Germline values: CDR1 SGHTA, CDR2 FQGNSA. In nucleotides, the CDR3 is TGTGCCAGCAGCTCCCAGGTGGGAGGGAACATTCAGTACTTC. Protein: CASSSQVGGNIQYF.

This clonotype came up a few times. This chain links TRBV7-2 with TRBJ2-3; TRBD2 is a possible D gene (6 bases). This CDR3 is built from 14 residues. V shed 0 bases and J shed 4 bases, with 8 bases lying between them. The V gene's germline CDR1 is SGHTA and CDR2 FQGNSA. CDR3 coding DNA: TGTGCCAGCAGCTTAGCCGGGAGAGCAGATACGCAGTATTTT. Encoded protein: CASSLAGRADTQYF.